These T cell receptor beta chains were read from a single sample in a study of T cell responses to AZD1222 COVID-19 vaccine. Data came from immunoSEQ multiplex PCR; TCRdb stores just in-frame clones and leaves some out. The sample has some 170,000 clones; roughly 92% are singletons. Sequencing used peripheral blood, obtained on day 0 of AZD1222 vaccination. All receptors derive from an adult in good health. Both conserved end residues are part of each CDR3. A D gene is named only where the DNA matches it firmly. The size field is filled for only some rows; it gives once, few, many or a size class.

DNA: TGTGCCAGCAGGCCAGGGGGCCCCTCCACTGAAGCTTTCTTT
CDR3: CASRPGGPSTEAFF
V: TRBV6-5
size: NA
D: TRBD1
J: TRBJ1-1

DNA: TGTGCCAGCAGTCCACAGGGGCCCGTCCGACCCCAGCATTTT
CDR3: CASSPQGPVRPQHF
V: TRBV27
size: NA
D: TRBD1
J: TRBJ1-5

DNA: TGCGCCAGCAGCTTGCTCGACAGCACAGATACGCAGTATTTT
CDR3: CASSLLDSTDTQYF
V: TRBV5-1
size: NA
D: NA
J: TRBJ2-3

DNA: TGTGCCAGCAGCTTTAACCGGGACCGTTCCTACGAGCAGTACTTC
CDR3: CASSFNRDRSYEQYF
V: TRBV11-2
size: NA
D: NA
J: TRBJ2-7

DNA: TGCGCCAGCAGCTTCGGACAGGGGTCCTACGAGCAGTACTTC
CDR3: CASSFGQGSYEQYF
V: TRBV5-1
size: NA
D: TRBD1
J: TRBJ2-7

DNA: TGTGCCAGCAGTTTATGGCGGGGGTATGGCTACACCTTC
CDR3: CASSLWRGYGYTF
V: TRBV27
size: NA
D: NA
J: TRBJ1-2

DNA: TGTGCCAGCAGTGAAGGTTGGCTAGCGCCCTACAATGAGCAGTTCTTC
CDR3: CASSEGWLAPYNEQFF
V: TRBV6-1
size: NA
D: NA
J: TRBJ2-1

DNA: TGTGCCAGCAGTAACGGACAGGGGTCGTGGTCACCCCTCCACTTT
CDR3: CASSNGQGSWSPLHF
V: TRBV6-5
size: once
D: TRBD1
J: TRBJ1-6

DNA: TGTGCCTGGAGCGCCTCGAGGGGAGATACGCAGTATTTT
CDR3: CAWSASRGDTQYF
V: TRBV30
size: NA
D: NA
J: TRBJ2-3

DNA: TGTGCCAGTAGACCGGGACAGGGGTTTAAGCTGAACTATGGCTACACCTTC
CDR3: CASRPGQGFKLNYGYTF
V: TRBV19
size: NA
D: TRBD1
J: TRBJ1-2

DNA: TGTGCCAGTAGTTTTTTGGGGTCTAGCGGAAGACCCGGGGAGCTGTTTTTT
CDR3: CASSFLGSSGRPGELFF
V: TRBV19
size: NA
D: TRBD2
J: TRBJ2-2

DNA: TGTGCCAGCAGCTGGGGGACAGGCCCCGAGCAGTACTTC
CDR3: CASSWGTGPEQYF
V: TRBV5-4
size: NA
D: TRBD1
J: TRBJ2-7

DNA: TGTGCCAGCAGTGGAACAGGGAATTCACCCCTCCACTTT
CDR3: CASSGTGNSPLHF
V: TRBV25-1
size: NA
D: NA
J: TRBJ1-6

DNA: TGTGCCATCAGTCCCAGGGGGGGCGTGGGGTACACCTTC
CDR3: CAISPRGGVGYTF
V: TRBV10-3
size: NA
D: TRBD1
J: TRBJ1-2

DNA: TGTGCCAGCAGCAAAGGGCCCAGGACTCGTCCCATTCACTACGAGCAGTACTTC
CDR3: CASSKGPRTRPIHYEQYF
V: TRBV21-1
size: NA
D: NA
J: TRBJ2-7

DNA: TGTGCCAGCAGTCCTCACCAGGGGACAGGGCGAGGAGAAAAACTGTTTTTT
CDR3: CASSPHQGTGRGEKLFF
V: TRBV28
size: NA
D: TRBD1
J: TRBJ1-4

DNA: TGTGCCAGCAGTCCTCGAGGGCAGGGGTCTCAGCCCCAGCATTTT
CDR3: CASSPRGQGSQPQHF
V: TRBV7-6
size: NA
D: NA
J: TRBJ1-5

DNA: TGCAGTGCTAGTAAGGACTCGGGGGGCTACGAGCAGTACTTC
CDR3: CSASKDSGGYEQYF
V: TRBV20-1
size: NA
D: TRBD2
J: TRBJ2-7

DNA: TGCGCCAGCAGCCAAGATCGAGAGTTAAACTATGGCTACACCTTC
CDR3: CASSQDRELNYGYTF
V: TRBV4-1
size: NA
D: NA
J: TRBJ1-2